The 2 T cell receptor beta chains below were found in one sample sequenced in a study of T cells in Graves' hyperthyroidism and ophthalmopathy. TCR beta CDR3 region amplification was performed from RNA transcripts. When the TCR CDR3 underwent first-round RT-PCR, the HTBI primer set was used. Via MiXCR, TCRdb re-called the multiplex PCR reads, giving one row per CDR3 protein. The table has just over 550,000 distinct CDR3 sequences, around 46% seen once; the top ten hold nearly 8.5%. Sequencing was performed on peripheral blood or thyroid tissue (not recorded which). These receptors came from a woman aged 18 to 35 with Graves' hyperthyroidism.

This chain joins TRBV2 and TRBJ2-5; D is possibly TRBD2 (6 bases). Germline loops: CDR1 SNHLY, CDR2 FYNNEI. Trimming left V 9 bases short and J 7 bases short, with 18 bases between. This CDR3 spans 13 amino acids. Written as DNA, the CDR3 is TGTGCCAGTGGGGAGGCCGGGCGGGGGACCCAGTACTTC. Encoded protein: CASGEAGRGTQYF.

This clonotype was seen repeatedly, ten times or more. CDR3 amino acids: CSGGQGVSAEAFF. CDR3 DNA: TGCAGCGGCGGACAGGGGGTGAGTGCTGAAGCTTTCTTT. The chain joins TRBV29-1 to TRBJ1-1; 10 nucleotides match TRBD1. CDR1 SQVTM and CDR2 ANQGSEA come from the germline V gene. CDR3 size: 13 residues. Unmatched junction bases numbered 8, after V lost 7 bases and J lost 6 bases.